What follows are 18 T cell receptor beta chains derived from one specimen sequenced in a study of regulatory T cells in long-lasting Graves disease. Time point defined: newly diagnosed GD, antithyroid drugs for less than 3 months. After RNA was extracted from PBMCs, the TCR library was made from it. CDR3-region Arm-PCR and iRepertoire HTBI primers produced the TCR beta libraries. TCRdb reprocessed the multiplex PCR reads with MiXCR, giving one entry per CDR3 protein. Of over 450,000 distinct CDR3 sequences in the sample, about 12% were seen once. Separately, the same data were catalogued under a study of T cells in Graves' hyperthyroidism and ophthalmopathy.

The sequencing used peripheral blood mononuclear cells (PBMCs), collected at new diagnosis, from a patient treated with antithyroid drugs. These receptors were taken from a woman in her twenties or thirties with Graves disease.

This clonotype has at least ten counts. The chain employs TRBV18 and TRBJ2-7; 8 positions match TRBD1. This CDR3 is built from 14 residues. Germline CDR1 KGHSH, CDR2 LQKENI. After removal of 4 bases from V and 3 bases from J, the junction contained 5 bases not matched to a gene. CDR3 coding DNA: TGTGCCAGCTCACGGGACAGGACAGACTACGAGCAGTACTTC. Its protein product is CASSRDRTDYEQYF.

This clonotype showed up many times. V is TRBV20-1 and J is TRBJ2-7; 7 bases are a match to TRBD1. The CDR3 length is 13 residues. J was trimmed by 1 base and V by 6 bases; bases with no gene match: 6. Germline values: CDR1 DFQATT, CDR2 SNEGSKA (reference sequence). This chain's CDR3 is CSARDRRSYEQYF. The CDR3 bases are TGCAGTGCGAGGGACAGACGATCCTACGAGCAGTACTTC.

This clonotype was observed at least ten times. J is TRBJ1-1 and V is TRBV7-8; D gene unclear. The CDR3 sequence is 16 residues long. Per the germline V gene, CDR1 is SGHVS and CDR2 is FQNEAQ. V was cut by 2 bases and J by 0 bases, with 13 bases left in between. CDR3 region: CASSLHQRTMNTEAFF. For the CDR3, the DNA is TGTGCCAGCAGCTTACACCAGCGTACTATGAACACTGAAGCTTTCTTT. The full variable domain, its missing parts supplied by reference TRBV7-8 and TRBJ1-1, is GAGVSQSPRYKVAKRGQDVALRCDPISGHVSLFWYQQALGQGPEFLTYFQNEAQLDKSGLPSDRFFAERPEGSVSTLKIQRTQQEDSAVYLCASSLHQRTMNTEAFFGQGTRLTVV.

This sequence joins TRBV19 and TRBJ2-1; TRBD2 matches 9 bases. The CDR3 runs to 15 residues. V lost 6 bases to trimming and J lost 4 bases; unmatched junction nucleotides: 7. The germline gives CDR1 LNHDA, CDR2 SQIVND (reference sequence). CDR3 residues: CASRFSGRTYNEQFF. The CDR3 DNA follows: TGTGCCAGTAGATTTAGCGGGAGAACTTACAATGAGCAGTTCTTC. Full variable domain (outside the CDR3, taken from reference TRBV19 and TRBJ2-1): DGGITQSPKYLFRKEGQNVTLSCEQNLNHDAMYWYRQDPGQGLRLIYYSQIVNDFQKGDIAEGYSVSREKKESFPLTVTSAQKNPTAFYLCASRFSGRTYNEQFFGPGTRLTVL.

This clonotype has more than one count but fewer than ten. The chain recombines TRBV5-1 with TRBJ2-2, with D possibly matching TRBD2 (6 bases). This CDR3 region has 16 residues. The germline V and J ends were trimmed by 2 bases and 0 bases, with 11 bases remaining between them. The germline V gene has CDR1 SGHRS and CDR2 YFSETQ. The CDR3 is CASSLLAGPNTGELFF. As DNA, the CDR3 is TGCGCCAGCAGCTTATTGGCGGGACCGAACACCGGGGAGCTGTTTTTT.

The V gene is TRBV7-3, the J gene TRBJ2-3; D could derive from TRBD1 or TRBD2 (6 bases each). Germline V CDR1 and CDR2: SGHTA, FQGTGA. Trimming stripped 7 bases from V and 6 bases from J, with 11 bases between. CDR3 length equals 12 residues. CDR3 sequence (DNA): TGTGCCAGCATCCCCGGGGGCGATACGCAGTATTTT. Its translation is CASIPGGDTQYF.

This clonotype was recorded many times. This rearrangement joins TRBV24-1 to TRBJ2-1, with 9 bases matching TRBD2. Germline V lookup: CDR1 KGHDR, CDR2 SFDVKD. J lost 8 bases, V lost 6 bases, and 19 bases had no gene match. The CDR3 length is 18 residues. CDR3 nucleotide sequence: TGTGCCACCAGTCGCGAAGGGGTAGCGGGAGAGAGCCGTCATGAGCAGTTCTTC. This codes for CATSREGVAGESRHEQFF.

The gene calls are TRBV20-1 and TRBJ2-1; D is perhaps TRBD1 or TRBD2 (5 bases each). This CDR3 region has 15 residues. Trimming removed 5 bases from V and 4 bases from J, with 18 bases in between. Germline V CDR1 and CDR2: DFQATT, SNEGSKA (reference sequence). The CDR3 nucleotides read TGCAGTGCTTCCCGAACCGGGACCCCTTACAATGAGCAGTTCTTC. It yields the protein CSASRTGTPYNEQFF.

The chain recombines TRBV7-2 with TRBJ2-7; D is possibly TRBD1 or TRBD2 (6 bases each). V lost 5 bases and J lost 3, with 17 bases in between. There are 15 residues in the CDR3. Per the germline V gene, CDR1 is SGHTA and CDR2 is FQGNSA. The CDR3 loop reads CASSLGGLDIYEQYF. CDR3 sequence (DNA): TGTGCCAGCAGCCTAGGGGGGCTAGACATCTACGAGCAGTACTTC.

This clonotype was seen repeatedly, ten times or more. Here the CDR3 DNA reads TGTGCCAGCACTACGGTGGGGGGTCTGAGAGCTTTCTTT. Protein: CASTTVGGLRAFF. The rearrangement uses TRBV6-1 and TRBJ1-1; a possible D gene is TRBD1 (5 bases). Deletions cut 7 bases from V and 10 bases from J, with 19 bases between. CDR3 length equals 13 residues. Looked up from germline, CDR1 is MNHNS and CDR2 is SASEGT.

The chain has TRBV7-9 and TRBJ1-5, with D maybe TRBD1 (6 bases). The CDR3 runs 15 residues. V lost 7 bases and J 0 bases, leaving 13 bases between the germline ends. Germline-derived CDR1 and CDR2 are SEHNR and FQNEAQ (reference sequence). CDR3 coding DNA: TGTGCCAGCATCCTCGGGACAAATAGCAATCAGCCCCAGCATTTT. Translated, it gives CASILGTNSNQPQHF.

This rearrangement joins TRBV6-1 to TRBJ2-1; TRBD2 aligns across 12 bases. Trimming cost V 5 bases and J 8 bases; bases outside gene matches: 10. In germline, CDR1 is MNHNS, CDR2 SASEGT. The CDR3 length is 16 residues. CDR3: CASSRRLAGGGDEQFF. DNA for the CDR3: TGTGCCAGCAGTAGGCGGCTAGCGGGAGGGGGGGATGAGCAGTTCTTC.

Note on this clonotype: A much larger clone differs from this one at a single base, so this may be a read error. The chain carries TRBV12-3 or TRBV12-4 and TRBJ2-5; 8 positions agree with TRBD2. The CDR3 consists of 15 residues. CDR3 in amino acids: CASIPPGGNQENQYF. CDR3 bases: TGTGCCAGCATCCCCCCGGGGGGGAATCAAGAGAACCAGTACTTC.

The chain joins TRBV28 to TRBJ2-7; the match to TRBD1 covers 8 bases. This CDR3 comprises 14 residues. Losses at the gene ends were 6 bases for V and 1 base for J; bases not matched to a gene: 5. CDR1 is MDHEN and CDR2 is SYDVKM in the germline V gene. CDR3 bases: TGTGCCAGCAGGTACAGGACAGGGTCCTACGAGCAGTACTTC. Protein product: CASRYRTGSYEQYF.

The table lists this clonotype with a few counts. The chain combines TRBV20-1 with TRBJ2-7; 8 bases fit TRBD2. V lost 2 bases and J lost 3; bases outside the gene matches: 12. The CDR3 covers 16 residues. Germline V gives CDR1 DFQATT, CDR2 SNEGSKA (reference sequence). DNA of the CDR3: TGCAGTGCTAGACCCCGTATAGCGGGACGGTTCTACGAGCAGTACTTC. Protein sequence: CSARPRIAGRFYEQYF.

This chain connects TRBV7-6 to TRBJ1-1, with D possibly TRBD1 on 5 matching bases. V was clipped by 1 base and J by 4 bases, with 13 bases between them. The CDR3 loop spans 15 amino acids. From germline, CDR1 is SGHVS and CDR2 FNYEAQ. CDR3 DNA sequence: TGTGCCAGCAGCTTAGTCACAGGTCGGACCACTGAAGCTTTCTTT. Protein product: CASSLVTGRTTEAFF.

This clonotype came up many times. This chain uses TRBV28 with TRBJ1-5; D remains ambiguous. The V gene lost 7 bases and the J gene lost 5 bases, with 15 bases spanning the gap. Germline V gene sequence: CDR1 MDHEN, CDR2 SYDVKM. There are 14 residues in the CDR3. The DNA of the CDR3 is TGTGCCAGCACACTACCGAGGACCTATCAGCCCCAGCATTTT. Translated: CASTLPRTYQPQHF.

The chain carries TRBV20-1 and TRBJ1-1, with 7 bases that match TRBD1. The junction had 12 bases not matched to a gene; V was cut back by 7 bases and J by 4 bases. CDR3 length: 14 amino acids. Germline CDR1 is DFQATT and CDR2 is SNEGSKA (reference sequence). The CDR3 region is CSGARTGGFTEAFF. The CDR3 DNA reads TGCAGTGGGGCCAGGACAGGAGGCTTCACTGAAGCTTTCTTT.